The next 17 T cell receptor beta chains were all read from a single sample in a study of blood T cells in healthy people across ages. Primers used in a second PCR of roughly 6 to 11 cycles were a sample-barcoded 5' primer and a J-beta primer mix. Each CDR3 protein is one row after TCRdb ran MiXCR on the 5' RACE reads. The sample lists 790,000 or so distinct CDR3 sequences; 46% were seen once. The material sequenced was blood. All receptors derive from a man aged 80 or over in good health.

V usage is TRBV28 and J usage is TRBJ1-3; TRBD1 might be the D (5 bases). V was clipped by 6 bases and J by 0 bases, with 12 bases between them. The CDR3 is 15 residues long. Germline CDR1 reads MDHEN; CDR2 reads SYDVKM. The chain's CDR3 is CASSLGPDSGNTIYF. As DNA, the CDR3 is TGTGCCAGCAGCCTGGGACCGGACTCTGGAAACACCATATATTTT.

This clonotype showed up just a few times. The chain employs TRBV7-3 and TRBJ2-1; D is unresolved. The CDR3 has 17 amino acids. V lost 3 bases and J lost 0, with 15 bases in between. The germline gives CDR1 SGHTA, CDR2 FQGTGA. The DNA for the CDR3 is TGTGCCAGCAGCTTTCGTCCAGGCGGCAGCTCCTACAATGAGCAGTTCTTC. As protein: CASSFRPGGSSYNEQFF.

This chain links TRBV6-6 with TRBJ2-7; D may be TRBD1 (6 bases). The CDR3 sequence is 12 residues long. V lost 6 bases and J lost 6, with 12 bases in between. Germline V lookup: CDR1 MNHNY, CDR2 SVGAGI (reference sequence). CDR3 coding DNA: TGTGCCAGCAGCCCTGGACAGCGCGAGCAGTACTTC. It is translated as CASSPGQREQYF.

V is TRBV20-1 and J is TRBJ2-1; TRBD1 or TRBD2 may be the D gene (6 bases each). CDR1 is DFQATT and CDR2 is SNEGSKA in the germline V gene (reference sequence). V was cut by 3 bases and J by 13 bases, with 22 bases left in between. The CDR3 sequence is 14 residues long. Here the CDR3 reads CSARPPGVRETQFF. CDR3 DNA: TGCAGTGCTAGGCCTCCAGGGGTTCGGGAGACCCAGTTCTTC.

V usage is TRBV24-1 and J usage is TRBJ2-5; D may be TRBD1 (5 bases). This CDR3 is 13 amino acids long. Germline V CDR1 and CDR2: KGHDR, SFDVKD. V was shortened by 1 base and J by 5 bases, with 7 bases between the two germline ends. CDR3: CATSDLSGETQYF. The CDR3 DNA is TGTGCCACCAGTGATTTATCAGGGGAGACCCAGTACTTC.

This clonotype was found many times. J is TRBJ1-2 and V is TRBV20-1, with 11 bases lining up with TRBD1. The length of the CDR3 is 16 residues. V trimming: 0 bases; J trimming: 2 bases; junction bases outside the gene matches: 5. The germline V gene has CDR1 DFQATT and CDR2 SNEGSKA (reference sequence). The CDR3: CSARDRTGGTNYGYTF. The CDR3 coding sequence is TGCAGTGCTAGAGATCGGACAGGGGGCACGAACTATGGCTACACCTTC.

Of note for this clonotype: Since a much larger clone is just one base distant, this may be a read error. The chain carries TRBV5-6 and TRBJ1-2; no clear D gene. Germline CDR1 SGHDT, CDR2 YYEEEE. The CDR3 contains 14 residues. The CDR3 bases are TGTGCCAGCAGCCACGTGAGCGGGCCCTATGGCTGCACCTTC. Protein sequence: CASSHVSGPYGCTF.

The CDR3, as DNA: TGCAGCGTTGGTCTTGACAGGGGCGGGTACGAGCAGTACTTC. As protein: CSVGLDRGGYEQYF. The V gene is TRBV29-1, the J gene TRBJ2-7; TRBD1 matches at 8 bases. The CDR3 is made up of 14 amino acids. CDR1 SQVTM and CDR2 ANQGSEA come from the germline V gene. Trimming took 4 bases from V and 4 from J; bases not matched to a gene: 9.

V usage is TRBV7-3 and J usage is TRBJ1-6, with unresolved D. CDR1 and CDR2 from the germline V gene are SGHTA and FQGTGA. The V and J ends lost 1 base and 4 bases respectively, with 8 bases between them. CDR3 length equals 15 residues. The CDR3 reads CASSLNGDYNSPLHF. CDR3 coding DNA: TGTGCCAGCAGCTTAAATGGTGATTATAATTCACCCCTCCACTTT.

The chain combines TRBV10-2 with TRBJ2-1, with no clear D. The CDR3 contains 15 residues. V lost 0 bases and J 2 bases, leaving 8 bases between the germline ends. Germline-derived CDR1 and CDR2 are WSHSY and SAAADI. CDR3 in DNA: TGCGCCAGCAGTGAGTCTACAACGGCCTACAATGAGCAGTTCTTC. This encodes CASSESTTAYNEQFF.

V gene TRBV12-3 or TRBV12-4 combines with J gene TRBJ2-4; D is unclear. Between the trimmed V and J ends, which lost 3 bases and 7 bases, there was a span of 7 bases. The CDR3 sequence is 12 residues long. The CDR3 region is CASSFRPNIQYF. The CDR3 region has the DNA TGTGCCAGCAGTTTTCGTCCGAACATTCAGTACTTC.

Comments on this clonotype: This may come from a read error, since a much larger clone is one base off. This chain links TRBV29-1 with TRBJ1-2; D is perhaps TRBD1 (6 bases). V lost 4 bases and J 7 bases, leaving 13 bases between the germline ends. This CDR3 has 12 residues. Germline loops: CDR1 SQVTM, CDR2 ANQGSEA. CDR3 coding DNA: TGCAGCGTTGGGGGCAGGGGCGGTGGCTACACCTTC. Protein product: CSVGGRGGGYTF.

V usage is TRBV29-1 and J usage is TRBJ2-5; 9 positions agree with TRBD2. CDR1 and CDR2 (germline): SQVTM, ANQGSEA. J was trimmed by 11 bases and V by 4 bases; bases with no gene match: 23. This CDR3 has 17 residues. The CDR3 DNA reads TGCAGCGTTGGTCCCAGCGGGAGGCCGAGCTTCTACAATGAGCAGTACTTC. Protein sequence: CSVGPSGRPSFYNEQYF.

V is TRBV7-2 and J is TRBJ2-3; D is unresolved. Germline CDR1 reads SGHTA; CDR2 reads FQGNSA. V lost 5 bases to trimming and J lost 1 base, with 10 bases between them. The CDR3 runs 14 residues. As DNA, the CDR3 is TGTGCCAGCAGCCGTGAAACTCGCACAGATACGCAGTATTTT. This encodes CASSRETRTDTQYF.

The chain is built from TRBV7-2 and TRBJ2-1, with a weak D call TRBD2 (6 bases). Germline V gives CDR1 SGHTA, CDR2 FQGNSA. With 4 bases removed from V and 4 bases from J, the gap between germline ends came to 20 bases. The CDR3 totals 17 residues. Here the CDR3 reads CASSSHIPLAPYNEQFF. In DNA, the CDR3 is TGTGCCAGCAGCTCCCACATCCCTCTAGCGCCTTACAATGAGCAGTTCTTC. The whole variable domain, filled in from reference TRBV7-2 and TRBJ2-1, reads GAGVSQSPSNKVTEKGKDVELRCDPISGHTALYWYRQSLGQGLEFLIYFQGNSAPDKSGLPSDRFSAERTGGSVSTLTIQRTQQEDSAVYLCASSSHIPLAPYNEQFFGPGTRLTVL.

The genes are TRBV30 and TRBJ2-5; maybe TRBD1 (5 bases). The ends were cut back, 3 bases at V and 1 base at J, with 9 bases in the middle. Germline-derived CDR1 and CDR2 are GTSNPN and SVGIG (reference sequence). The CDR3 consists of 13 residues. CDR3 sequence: CAWSQGVQETQYF. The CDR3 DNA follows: TGTGCCTGGAGCCAGGGCGTCCAAGAGACCCAGTACTTC.

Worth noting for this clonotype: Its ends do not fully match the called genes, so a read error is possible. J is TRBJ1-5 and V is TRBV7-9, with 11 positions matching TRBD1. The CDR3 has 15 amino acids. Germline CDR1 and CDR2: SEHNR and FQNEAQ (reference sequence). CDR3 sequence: CASSFGTGGYQHQHF. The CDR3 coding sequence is TGTGCCAGCAGCTTTGGGACAGGGGGTTATCAGCACCAGCATTTT.